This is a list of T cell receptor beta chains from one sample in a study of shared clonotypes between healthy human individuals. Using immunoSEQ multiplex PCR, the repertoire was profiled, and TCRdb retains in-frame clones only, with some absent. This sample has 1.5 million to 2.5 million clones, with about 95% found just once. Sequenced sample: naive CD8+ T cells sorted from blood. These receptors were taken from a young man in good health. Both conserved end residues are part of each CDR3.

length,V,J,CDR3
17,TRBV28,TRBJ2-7,CASSLGSGHPSSYEQYF
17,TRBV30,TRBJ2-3,CAWNPRAGPEFTDTQYF
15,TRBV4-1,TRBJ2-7,CASSHLSGSRDEQYF
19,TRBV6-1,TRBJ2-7,CASSESVSLTGVPQVEQYF
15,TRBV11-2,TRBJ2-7,CASSLDLAGVYEQYF
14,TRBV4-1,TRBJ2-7,CASSQAVGPYEQYF
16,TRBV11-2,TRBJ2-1,CASSLEGLGRSGEQFF
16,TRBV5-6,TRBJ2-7,CASNRFTGLPTYEQYF
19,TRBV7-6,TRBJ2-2,CASNPGGAEQGVIAGELFF
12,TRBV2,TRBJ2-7,CASSEGTYEQYF
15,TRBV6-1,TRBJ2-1,CASSGPGQVQNEQFF
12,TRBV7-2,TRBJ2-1,CASSLALDEQFF
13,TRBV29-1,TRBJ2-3,CSAQAFRTDTQYF
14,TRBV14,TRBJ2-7,CASSIRDSPYEQYF
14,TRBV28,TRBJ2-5,CASSPNWPEETQYF
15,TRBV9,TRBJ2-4,CASSKTGGLENIQYF
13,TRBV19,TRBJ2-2,CASSIYNTGELFF
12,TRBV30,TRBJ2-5,CAWNSQGETQYF
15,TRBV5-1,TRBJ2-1,CASRSGTSGYNEQFF
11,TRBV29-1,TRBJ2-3,CSVLRTDTQYF
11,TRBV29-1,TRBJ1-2,CSGDRVLGYTF
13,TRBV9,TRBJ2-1,CASSVVTSHEQFF
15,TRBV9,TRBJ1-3,CASSPDGGTGNTIYF
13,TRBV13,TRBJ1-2,CASSRQGAEGYTF
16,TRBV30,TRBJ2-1,CAWRDVAGGSVNEQFF
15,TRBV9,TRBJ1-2,CASSAGRGTGSGYTF
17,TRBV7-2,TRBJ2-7,CASSLAGLAGGSYEQYF